This T cell receptor (beta chain) stems from a study of graft-versus-host responses after intestinal transplantation. On the study more broadly: Induction with anti-thymocyte globulin, then tacrolimus and steroids for about 3 years, was given to all recipients.

Repertoires were generated with immunoSEQ multiplex PCR, while TCRdb's copy carries only in-frame clones and drops some. The table shows about 73,000 clones, with 90% occurring only once. The CDR3 sequence is 16 residues long. Germline loops: CDR1 KGHSH, CDR2 LQKENI. With V trimmed by 2 bases and J by 3 bases, 7 bases remained unmatched. About this clone: Its antigen is undetermined.

The sequencing used unstimulated CD8+ T cells sorted from spleen or lymph node cells, collected before transplant. This rearrangement joins TRBV18 to TRBJ1-1; TRBD1 agrees at 9 bases. This receptor was identified in a human donor who was the organ donor for an intestinal transplant. CDR3 nucleotides: TGTGCCAGCTCACCAGAGACAGGGGGTCCGGACACTGAAGCTTTCTTT. It specifies CASSPETGGPDTEAFF.